These 18 T cell receptor beta chains were sequenced from one sample in a study of control samples from healthy donors and cancer patients. The data were produced by immunoSEQ multiplex PCR, yet TCRdb's version contains in-frame clones alone and is incomplete. The table has about 110,000 clones, around 87% seen once. Material for sequencing was PBMCs. The receptors here all came from a woman aged 55-70 years with lung cancer.

The chain links TRBV15 to TRBJ2-7; TRBD1 matches at 8 bases. CDR3 size: 16 residues. Unmatched junction bases numbered 9, after V lost 1 base and J lost 4 bases. Per germline, CDR1 LNHNV and CDR2 YYDKDF (reference sequence). CDR3 nucleotide sequence: TGTGCCACCAGCAGAGTCGGGACAGGTGGATTTTACGAGCAGTACTTC. Protein product: CATSRVGTGGFYEQYF.

The chain joins TRBV6-1 to TRBJ2-1, with TRBD2 matching 13 bases. The J segment lost 8 bases and the V segment lost 4 bases, leaving 8 bases of the junction unmatched. This CDR3 comprises 16 residues. Per germline, CDR1 MNHNS and CDR2 SASEGT. CDR3 residues: CASSGTSGSMDDEQFF. The CDR3 nucleotides read TGTGCCAGCAGTGGGACTAGCGGGAGTATGGATGATGAGCAGTTCTTC.

J is TRBJ1-2 and V is TRBV19; 8 bases line up with TRBD1. V trimming: 10 bases; J trimming: 7 bases; junction bases outside the gene matches: 11. The germline V gene encodes CDR1 LNHDA and CDR2 SQIVND (reference sequence). This CDR3 contains 13 residues. CDR3 sequence reads: CATFQGAGFGYTF. CDR3 nucleotide sequence: TGTGCCACCTTTCAGGGGGCCGGATTTGGCTACACCTTC.

This clone turned up a few times. The J gene is TRBJ1-2, the V gene TRBV5-4, with D possibly matching TRBD1 (6 bases). Trimming took off 4 bases at V and 1 base at J, with 8 bases between the two ends. The CDR3 is 13 residues long. Germline V gene sequence: CDR1 SGHNT, CDR2 YYREEE (reference sequence). This CDR3 is CASSPDSNYGYTF. In nucleotides, the CDR3 is TGTGCCAGCAGCCCGGACAGTAACTATGGCTACACCTTC.

The chain couples TRBV6-2 or TRBV6-3 to TRBJ1-2; possible D gene TRBD1, 5 bases. V lost 2 bases, J lost 4 bases, and 14 bases lay in between. Germline V gene sequence: CDR1 MNHEY, CDR2 SVGEGT. The CDR3 runs to 15 residues. The CDR3 here is CASSYSRDVSYGYTF. CDR3 in DNA: TGTGCCAGCAGTTACAGCAGGGATGTGTCCTATGGCTACACCTTC.

V usage is TRBV6-6 and J usage is TRBJ2-3, with D uncertain. The CDR3 loop spans 12 amino acids. Trimming cost V 4 bases and J 4 bases, with 6 bases left between them. The germline V gene has CDR1 MNHNY and CDR2 SVGAGI (reference sequence). CDR3 in DNA: TGTGCCAGCAGTTTGCAAGCAGATACGCAGTATTTT. Its translation: CASSLQADTQYF.

The V gene is TRBV7-6, the J gene TRBJ1-5, with D hard to call. The CDR3 sequence is 17 residues long. Per germline, CDR1 SGHVS and CDR2 FNYEAQ. V lost 2 bases and J lost 6, with 20 bases in between. The CDR3 nucleotides read TGTGCCAGCAGCTTATTCTCGGGGAGCAGCAGAGGTCAGCCCCAGCATTTT. It is translated as CASSLFSGSSRGQPQHF.

V and J are TRBV9 and TRBJ2-1; 7 bases are shared with TRBD2. Germline CDR1 reads SGDLS; CDR2 reads YYNGEE. Germline trimming cut 5 bases from V and 4 bases from J; bases unmatched to any gene: 9. The CDR3 is made up of 15 amino acids. The CDR3 sequence: CASSVSGPLYNEQFF. In nucleotides, the CDR3 is TGTGCCAGCAGTGTTAGCGGGCCTTTGTACAATGAGCAGTTCTTC.

The rearrangement joins TRBV29-1 to TRBJ1-1, with D possibly TRBD1 on 6 matching bases. CDR3 size: 12 residues. V was cut by 4 bases and J by 3 bases, with 9 bases left in between. The V gene's germline CDR1 is SQVTM and CDR2 ANQGSEA. The CDR3 DNA is TGCAGCGTTGTGACAGGATACACTGAAGCTTTCTTT. Translating it yields CSVVTGYTEAFF.

This clone was counted between two and nine times. The chain employs TRBV3-1 (or the pseudogene TRBV3-2) and TRBJ1-2; weak D call: TRBD1 (6 bases). Germline V gene lookup returns CDR1 LGHDT and CDR2 YNNKEL (reference sequence). There are 12 residues in the CDR3. Trimming cost V 7 bases and J 4 bases, with 10 bases left between them. CDR3 nucleotides: TGTGCCAGCACCCGGGACACCTATGGCTACACCTTC. Protein: CASTRDTYGYTF.

This chain uses TRBV6-2 or TRBV6-3 with TRBJ1-1; tentative D call: TRBD1 (6 bases). V was clipped by 7 bases and J by 0 bases, with 12 bases between them. The CDR3 has 14 amino acids. CDR1 MNHEY and CDR2 SVGEGT come from the germline V gene. The CDR3 spells CASIPNRVNTEAFF. In DNA, the CDR3 is TGTGCCAGCATCCCAAACAGGGTGAACACTGAAGCTTTCTTT.

The chain uses TRBV18 and TRBJ1-6, with D uncertain. Trimming pared 4 bases from V and 6 bases from J, leaving 4 bases between. The V gene's germline CDR1 is KGHSH and CDR2 LQKENI. CDR3 size: 12 residues. CDR3 in DNA: TGTGCCAGCTCACTGACTAATTCACCCCTCCACTTT. As protein: CASSLTNSPLHF.

This clone was seen a handful of times. The J gene is TRBJ2-6, the V gene TRBV7-9; TRBD1 is a possible D gene (6 bases). The V end lost 4 bases, the J end lost 0 bases, and 19 bases lay between the germline ends. This CDR3 contains 19 residues. Germline CDR1 is SEHNR and CDR2 is FQNEAQ (reference sequence). CDR3 in DNA: TGTGCCAGCAGCTCCGTAACAGGGATCGGGCGCTCTGGGGCCAACGTCCTGACTTTC. Residues: CASSSVTGIGRSGANVLTF.

The V call is TRBV11-2, the J call TRBJ1-1, with 7 bases matching TRBD1. The CDR3 loop spans 14 amino acids. Germline V lookup: CDR1 SGHAT, CDR2 FQNNGV. V trimming: 7 bases; J trimming: 4 bases; junction bases outside the gene matches: 9. CDR3 nucleotides: TGTGCCAGCACCTCAAACCCAGGGGGCACTGAAGCTTTCTTT. Encoded protein: CASTSNPGGTEAFF. The full variable domain, its missing parts supplied by reference TRBV11-2 and TRBJ1-1, is EAGVAQSPRYKIIEKRQSVAFWCNPISGHATLYWYQQILGQGPKLLIQFQNNGVVDDSQLPKDRFSAERLKGVDSTLKIQPAKLEDSAVYLCASTSNPGGTEAFFGQGTRLTVV.

The chain's CDR3 is CASSLAGQGAYEQYF. CDR3 bases: TGTGCCAGCAGCTTAGCGGGACAGGGGGCCTACGAGCAGTACTTC. The rearrangement joins TRBV11-2 to TRBJ2-7; TRBD1 matches 11 bases. There are 15 residues in the CDR3. Per germline, CDR1 SGHAT and CDR2 FQNNGV. Germline trimming cut 1 base from V and 2 bases from J; bases unmatched to any gene: 1.

V usage is TRBV5-1 and J usage is TRBJ2-3, with 8 bases matching TRBD1. V lost 6 bases and J lost 5; bases outside the gene matches: 11. Germline-derived CDR1 and CDR2 are SGHRS and YFSETQ. The CDR3 spans 15 residues. CDR3: CASTSQGALGDTQYF. As DNA, the CDR3 is TGCGCCAGCACTTCTCAGGGGGCGCTTGGAGATACGCAGTATTTT.

Here the CDR3 DNA reads TGTGCCAGCAGCTCTCAGGGGCTGCCGAACACTGAAGCTTTCTTT. This translates into CASSSQGLPNTEAFF. V and J are TRBV7-8 and TRBJ1-1; the D gene is possibly TRBD1 (6 bases). CDR3 length: 15 residues. V gave up 4 bases and J gave up 1 base, with 13 bases separating them. CDR1 is SGHVS and CDR2 is FQNEAQ in the germline V gene.

J is TRBJ2-2 and V is TRBV19; D is possibly TRBD2 (7 bases). V lost 0 bases to trimming and J lost 7 bases, with 21 bases between them. The CDR3 totals 18 residues. CDR1 and CDR2 (germline): LNHDA, SQIVND (reference sequence). The CDR3 region is CASSIDINGGRPVGELFF. CDR3 DNA: TGTGCCAGTAGTATAGATATCAACGGGGGGCGGCCCGTCGGGGAGCTGTTTTTT.